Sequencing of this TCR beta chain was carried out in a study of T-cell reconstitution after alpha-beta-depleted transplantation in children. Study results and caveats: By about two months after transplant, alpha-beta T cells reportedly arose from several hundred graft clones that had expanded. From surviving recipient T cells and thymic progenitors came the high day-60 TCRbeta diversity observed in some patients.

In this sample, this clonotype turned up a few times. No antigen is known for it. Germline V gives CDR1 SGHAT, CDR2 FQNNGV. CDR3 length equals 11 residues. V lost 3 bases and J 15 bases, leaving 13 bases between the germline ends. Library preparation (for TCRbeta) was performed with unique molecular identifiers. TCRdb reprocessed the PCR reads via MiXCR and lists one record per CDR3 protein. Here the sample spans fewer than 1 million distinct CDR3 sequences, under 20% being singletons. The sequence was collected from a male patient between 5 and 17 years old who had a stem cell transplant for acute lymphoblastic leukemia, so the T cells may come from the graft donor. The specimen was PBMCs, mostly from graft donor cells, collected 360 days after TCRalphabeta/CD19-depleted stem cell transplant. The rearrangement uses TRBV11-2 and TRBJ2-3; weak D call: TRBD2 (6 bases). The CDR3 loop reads CASSFPGLSYF. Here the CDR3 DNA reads TGTGCCAGCAGCTTTCCGGGACTGAGCTATTTT.